The rows below give T cell receptor beta chains drawn from one sample of a study of regulatory T cells in long-lasting Graves disease. Using its own MiXCR run on the multiplex PCR reads, TCRdb lists one record per CDR3 protein. The repertoire includes roughly 420,000 distinct CDR3 sequences, about 16% of them detected once, and roughly 10% sits in the top ten. These same records also appear under a second study, on T cells in Graves' hyperthyroidism and ophthalmopathy.

This sample comprised peripheral blood mononuclear cells (PBMCs), obtained at new diagnosis, from a patient treated with antithyroid drugs. The origin of the receptors is a woman aged 30 to 39 with Graves disease. Both conserved end residues are part of each CDR3. Fields, in order: V gene, clone size, CDR3 protein. Only some rows state a clone size, as once, few, many or a class for expanded clones.

TRBV20-1 | . | CSASGTSGGTDTQYF
TRBV6-2/TRBV6-3 | . | CASMTAGGPLGQFF
TRBV28 | many | CASRDNSYEQYF
TRBV12-3/TRBV12-4 | many | CASSLAGTKNSPLHF
TRBV6-5 | many | CASSYQGRNTEAFF
TRBV7-2 | few | CASSSQERYEQYF
TRBV20-1 | many | CSARDPDRGLTYEQYF
TRBV2 | many | CASSVGQGFNEQFF
TRBV7-2 | . | CASSETGYGYTF
TRBV9 | . | CASSPGGAATNEKLFF
TRBV7-2 | many | CASSRDAGELFF
TRBV7-9 | . | CASSRGTGGHEQFF